The 25 T cell receptor beta chains reported below all come from one sample, sequenced in a study of T cells in tumors after PD-1 blockade. Here immunoSEQ multiplex PCR was the method, and the copy in TCRdb shows in-frame clones only, minus some. The table lists approximately 19,000 clones, roughly 80% of them singletons. Source: PBMCs, taken after anti-PD-1 therapy. These receptors all stem from a human donor with advanced basal cell or squamous cell carcinoma (not recorded which).

The chain couples TRBV25-1 to TRBJ2-7, with 11 bases aligning to TRBD1. CDR3 length: 16 amino acids. CDR1 and CDR2 (germline): MGHDK, SYGVNS. Unmatched junction bases numbered 12, after V lost 5 bases and J lost 6 bases. The CDR3 region has the DNA TGTGCCAGCAGTCCGCAGATCGGGACAGGGGGGAGCGAGCAGTACTTC. Protein product: CASSPQIGTGGSEQYF.

This rearrangement joins TRBV4-2 to TRBJ2-7, with a possible D match to TRBD2 (6 bases). V was trimmed by 0 bases and J by 0 bases, leaving 21 bases between them. Germline V gives CDR1 LGHNA, CDR2 YNFKEQ. This CDR3 spans 19 amino acids. CDR3 amino acids: CASSQDTGVVDTSSYEQYF. Here the CDR3 DNA reads TGTGCCAGCAGCCAAGATACGGGAGTAGTGGATACGAGCTCCTACGAGCAGTACTTC.

Here the CDR3 DNA reads TGTGCCAGTAGTATCTTAGCGGGGGCCCACACAGATACGCAGTATTTT. Protein sequence: CASSILAGAHTDTQYF. The J gene is TRBJ2-3, the V gene TRBV19; 9 nucleotides align to TRBD2. Looked up from germline, CDR1 is LNHDA and CDR2 is SQIVND (reference sequence). J lost 2 bases, V lost 3 bases, and 6 bases had no gene match. The CDR3 runs 16 residues. Combining the CDR3 with reference TRBV19 and TRBJ2-3 gives the whole variable domain DGGITQSPKYLFRKEGQNVTLSCEQNLNHDAMYWYRQDPGQGLRLIYYSQIVNDFQKGDIAEGYSVSREKKESFPLTVTSAQKNPTAFYLCASSILAGAHTDTQYFGPGTRLTVL.

This chain joins TRBV5-1 and TRBJ2-1; D gene ambiguous. This CDR3 comprises 13 residues. The ends were cut back, 0 bases at V and 10 bases at J, with 11 bases in the middle. CDR1 is SGHRS, CDR2 YFSETQ, per germline. The CDR3 reads CASSLAALREQFF. CDR3 nucleotides: TGCGCCAGCAGCTTGGCGGCCCTGAGAGAGCAGTTCTTC.

This rearrangement joins TRBV10-3 to TRBJ1-5, with 12 bases aligning to TRBD1. The CDR3 runs 17 residues. From germline, CDR1 is ENHRY and CDR2 SYGVKD. Germline trimming cut 0 bases from V and 7 bases from J; bases unmatched to any gene: 7. The CDR3 spells CAISESMGQGAGQPQHF. In DNA, the CDR3 is TGTGCCATCAGTGAGTCGATGGGACAGGGGGCCGGGCAGCCCCAGCATTTT.

CDR3 nucleotides: TGTGCCAGCAGCCCCTCGGGGGGGGACAATCAGCCCCAGCATTTT. Its translation is CASSPSGGDNQPQHF. The chain has TRBV4-2 and TRBJ1-5, with D possibly being TRBD1 (5 bases). Looked up from germline, CDR1 is LGHNA and CDR2 is YNFKEQ. Trimming took 4 bases from V and 3 from J, leaving 13 bases between them. CDR3 size: 15 residues.

V usage is TRBV7-2 and J usage is TRBJ1-2; 7 bases match TRBD1. The CDR3 length is 15 residues. Germline trimming cut 1 base from V and 4 bases from J; bases unmatched to any gene: 6. Germline V CDR1 and CDR2: SGHTA, FQGNSA. CDR3 sequence (DNA): TGTGCCAGCAGCTTAGGTGGACAGGCCAGCTATGGCTACACCTTC. Its protein product is CASSLGGQASYGYTF.

The genes are TRBV12-3 or TRBV12-4 and TRBJ2-3; D is unclear. Trimming left V 6 bases short and J 6 bases short, with 10 bases between. CDR3 length: 12 amino acids. The CDR3 DNA reads as TGTGCCAGCAGCCGCTCTTGGGATACGCAGTATTTT. It specifies CASSRSWDTQYF.

The chain links TRBV5-5 to TRBJ2-4; 8 bases map to TRBD2. This CDR3 spans 17 amino acids. After removal of 1 base from V and 1 base from J, the junction contained 7 bases not matched to a gene. CDR1 and CDR2 from the germline V gene are SGHKS and YYEKEE (reference sequence). For the CDR3, the DNA is TGTGCCAGCAGCTTGACGGGAGGGGCCGGGGCCAAAAACATTCAGTACTTC. Protein product: CASSLTGGAGAKNIQYF.

The chain uses TRBV19 and TRBJ1-1; no clear D. V lost 7 bases and J 0 bases, leaving 12 bases between the germline ends. CDR1 LNHDA and CDR2 SQIVND come from the germline V gene (reference sequence). The CDR3 spans 14 residues. CDR3 amino acids: CASTSTVLNTEAFF. The DNA of the CDR3 is TGTGCCAGTACCTCGACCGTACTGAACACTGAAGCTTTCTTT.

This sequence joins TRBV19 and TRBJ1-1; maybe TRBD1 (5 bases). This CDR3 comprises 13 residues. V was trimmed by 3 bases and J by 3 bases, leaving 8 bases between them. CDR1 and CDR2 from the germline V gene are LNHDA and SQIVND (reference sequence). CDR3 protein: CASSIRGDTEAFF. In DNA, the CDR3 is TGTGCCAGTAGTATTAGAGGGGACACTGAAGCTTTCTTT. The whole variable domain, filled in from reference TRBV19 and TRBJ1-1, reads DGGITQSPKYLFRKEGQNVTLSCEQNLNHDAMYWYRQDPGQGLRLIYYSQIVNDFQKGDIAEGYSVSREKKESFPLTVTSAQKNPTAFYLCASSIRGDTEAFFGQGTRLTVV.

The sample holds one count of this clone. The chain combines TRBV2 with TRBJ2-7; the D gene could be TRBD1 or TRBD2 (7 bases each). In germline, CDR1 is SNHLY, CDR2 FYNNEI. The CDR3 has 14 residues. With 4 bases removed from V and 2 bases from J, the gap between germline ends came to 12 bases. The CDR3 bases are TGTGCCAGCAGTGGGCAGGGGGGGACCTACGAGCAGTACTTC. This translates into CASSGQGGTYEQYF. Based on the CDR3 plus reference TRBV2 and TRBJ2-7, the full variable domain is EPEVTQTPSHQVTQMGQEVILRCVPISNHLYFYWYRQILGQKVEFLVSFYNNEISEKSEIFDDQFSVERPDGSNFTLKIRSTKLEDSAMYFCASSGQGGTYEQYFGPGTRLTVT.

This clone showed up just a few times. This chain connects TRBV2 to TRBJ2-1; D is uncertain. The CDR3 spans 13 residues. The V end lost 5 bases, the J end lost 5 bases, and 10 bases lay between the germline ends. The germline CDR1 and CDR2 sequences are SNHLY and FYNNEI. The CDR3 DNA follows: TGTGCCAGCAGTCTCTACCGGGACAATGAGCAGTTCTTC. Protein: CASSLYRDNEQFF.

The chain has TRBV19 and TRBJ1-5, with D possibly TRBD1 on 5 matching bases. The V gene's germline CDR1 is LNHDA and CDR2 SQIVND (reference sequence). There are 14 residues in the CDR3. The ends were cut back, 8 bases at V and 0 bases at J, with 11 bases in the middle. The DNA for the CDR3 is TGTGCCAGTCGGGAAACAGGTAGCAATCAGCCCCAGCATTTT. Residues: CASRETGSNQPQHF.

The rearrangement joins TRBV28 to TRBJ1-5, with D unresolved. Germline assignment: CDR1 MDHEN and CDR2 SYDVKM. Trimming removed 3 bases from V and 6 bases from J, with 6 bases in between. This CDR3 contains 12 residues. Written as DNA, the CDR3 is TGTGCCAGCAGTTTTGAGGTTCAGCCCCAGCATTTT. Encoded protein: CASSFEVQPQHF. The full variable domain, rest sourced from reference TRBV28 and TRBJ1-5, is DVKVTQSSRYLVKRTGEKVFLECVQDMDHENMFWYRQDPGLGLRLIYFSYDVKMKEKGDIPEGYSVSREKKERFSLILESASTNQTSMYLCASSFEVQPQHFGDGTRLSIL.

This clone was seen a few times. The chain has TRBV4-1 and TRBJ1-4, with a possible D match to TRBD1 (6 bases). V was pared by 3 bases and J by 8 bases, with 13 bases between. CDR3 size: 14 residues. The V gene's germline CDR1 is MGHRA and CDR2 YSYEKL. The CDR3 loop is CASSQGAAGEKLFF. CDR3 coding DNA: TGCGCCAGCAGCCAGGGGGCGGCTGGGGAAAAACTGTTTTTT.

V usage is TRBV5-1 and J usage is TRBJ2-1; maybe TRBD1 (5 bases). The V gene lost 1 base and the J gene lost 8 bases, with 7 bases spanning the gap. The germline V gene encodes CDR1 SGHRS and CDR2 YFSETQ. This CDR3 spans 12 amino acids. The CDR3 sequence: CASSLTGHEQFF. CDR3 in DNA: TGCGCCAGCAGCTTGACAGGTCATGAGCAGTTCTTC. The variable domain in full, with the rest retrieved from reference TRBV5-1 and TRBJ2-1, is KAGVTQTPRYLIKTRGQQVTLSCSPISGHRSVSWYQQTPGQGLQFLFEYFSETQRNKGNFPGRFSGRQFSNSRSEMNVSTLELGDSALYLCASSLTGHEQFFGPGTRLTVL.

This rearrangement joins TRBV5-1 to TRBJ1-4; 9 bases match TRBD1. Per germline, CDR1 SGHRS and CDR2 YFSETQ. V lost 1 base, J lost 2 bases, and 6 bases stayed unmatched. CDR3 length: 17 residues. The chain's CDR3 is CASSLFPGQGTNEKLFF. For the CDR3, the DNA is TGCGCCAGCAGCTTGTTCCCGGGACAGGGTACTAATGAAAAACTGTTTTTT.

The chain couples TRBV7-6 to TRBJ1-3, with D maybe TRBD1 (5 bases). This CDR3 has 15 amino acids. CDR1 is SGHVS and CDR2 is FNYEAQ in the germline V gene. With 5 bases removed from V and 0 bases from J, the gap between germline ends came to 11 bases. The CDR3: CASSHDSFSGNTIYF. The CDR3, as DNA: TGTGCCAGCAGCCACGACAGCTTCTCTGGAAACACCATATATTTT. Based on the CDR3 plus reference TRBV7-6 and TRBJ1-3, the full variable domain is GAGVSQSPRYKVTKRGQDVALRCDPISGHVSLYWYRQALGQGPEFLTYFNYEAQQDKSGLPNDRFSAERPEGSISTLTIQRTEQRDSAMYRCASSHDSFSGNTIYFGEGSWLTVV.

This chain links TRBV5-1 with TRBJ1-1, with D unclear. In germline, CDR1 is SGHRS, CDR2 YFSETQ. The germline V and J ends were trimmed by 1 base and 3 bases, with 7 bases remaining between them. The CDR3 has 13 amino acids. CDR3 coding DNA: TGCGCCAGCAGCTTGACAGAGTACACTGAAGCTTTCTTT. It specifies CASSLTEYTEAFF.

V and J are TRBV5-1 and TRBJ2-2; TRBD2 is a possible D gene (5 bases). This CDR3 is 15 amino acids long. CDR1 and CDR2 from the germline V gene are SGHRS and YFSETQ. Trimming cost V 4 bases and J 0 bases, with 10 bases left between them. CDR3 DNA: TGCGCCAGCAGCCCCCGGGATACGAACACCGGGGAGCTGTTTTTT. It codes for CASSPRDTNTGELFF. Full variable domain (remainder filled in from reference TRBV5-1 and TRBJ2-2): KAGVTQTPRYLIKTRGQQVTLSCSPISGHRSVSWYQQTPGQGLQFLFEYFSETQRNKGNFPGRFSGRQFSNSRSEMNVSTLELGDSALYLCASSPRDTNTGELFFGEGSRLTVL.

The chain joins TRBV14 to TRBJ2-1, with 8 positions matching TRBD2. V lost 6 bases and J lost 6; bases outside the gene matches: 7. CDR1 SGHDN and CDR2 FVKESK come from the germline V gene. The CDR3 consists of 14 residues. The CDR3 region is CASRKPGGSNEQFF. The CDR3 DNA sequence: TGTGCCAGCAGGAAGCCGGGAGGGTCCAATGAGCAGTTCTTC.

This rearrangement joins TRBV19 to TRBJ1-4; possible D gene TRBD1, 6 bases. The CDR3 sequence is 17 residues long. The V and J ends lost 4 bases and 4 bases respectively, with 19 bases between them. In germline, CDR1 is LNHDA, CDR2 SQIVND (reference sequence). The CDR3 loop reads CASSKTGPLVGNEKLFF. The CDR3 nucleotides are TGTGCCAGTAGTAAAACAGGGCCCTTAGTTGGTAATGAAAAACTGTTTTTT.

The rearrangement links TRBV4-1 to TRBJ2-1; D is perhaps TRBD1 (5 bases). V was cut by 3 bases and J by 4 bases, with 13 bases left in between. The length of the CDR3 is 15 residues. Germline assignment: CDR1 MGHRA and CDR2 YSYEKL. CDR3 bases: TGCGCCAGCAGCCAGGAAACTCCAGGGTACAATGAGCAGTTCTTC. Its protein product is CASSQETPGYNEQFF.

This clone appeared once. This chain connects TRBV11-2 to TRBJ2-3, with 9 nucleotides matching TRBD2. The V segment lost 5 bases and the J segment 1 base; nucleotides outside the gene matches: 13. CDR3 length: 18 amino acids. CDR1 and CDR2 from the germline V gene are SGHAT and FQNNGV. For the CDR3, the DNA is TGTGCCAGCAGCCCAAGGGGCCTTAGCGGGGGCCGCACAGATACGCAGTATTTT. Translating it yields CASSPRGLSGGRTDTQYF.